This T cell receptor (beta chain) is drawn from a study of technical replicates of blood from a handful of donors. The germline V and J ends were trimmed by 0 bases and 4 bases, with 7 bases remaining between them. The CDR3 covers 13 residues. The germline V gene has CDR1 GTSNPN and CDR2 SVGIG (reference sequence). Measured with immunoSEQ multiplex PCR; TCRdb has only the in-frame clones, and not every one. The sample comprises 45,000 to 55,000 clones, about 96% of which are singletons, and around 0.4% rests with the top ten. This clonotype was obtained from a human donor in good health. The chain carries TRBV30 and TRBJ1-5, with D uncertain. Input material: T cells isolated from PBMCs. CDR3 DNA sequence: TGTGCCTGGAGTGTTTACGCGAATCAGCCCCAGCATTTT. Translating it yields CAWSVYANQPQHF.